A single sample gave rise to the 32 T cell receptor beta chains below, sequenced in a study of blood T cells in healthy people across ages. A second 7 to 11 cycle PCR used barcoded and J-beta primers. MiXCR, run by TCRdb on the 5' RACE reads, gives a single entry per CDR3 protein. The sample includes 750,000 or so distinct CDR3 sequences, about 25% of them seen just once. These data were likewise used in another study, on T cells of mothers and their children.

The sample taken for sequencing was blood. The source is a boy aged 5-17 years in good health.

V usage is TRBV5-1 and J usage is TRBJ2-5; 7 nucleotides align to TRBD1. The DNA end favors TRBJ2-7, so the J call may be wrong. The CDR3 is 13 residues long. The V gene's germline CDR1 is SGHRS and CDR2 YFSETQ. CDR3: CASSRAGGNEQYF. In nucleotides, the CDR3 is TGCGCCAGCAGCCGGGCAGGGGGTAACGAGCAGTACTTC.

This clonotype was counted only a few times. CDR3 residues: CASTSFAQTTYEQYF. The CDR3 coding sequence is TGTGCCAGCACCTCATTTGCGCAGACTACCTACGAGCAGTACTTC. This sequence joins TRBV28 and TRBJ2-7; a weak D match, TRBD2 (5 bases). Trimming stripped 7 bases from V and 2 bases from J, with 18 bases between. This CDR3 is 15 amino acids long. Germline CDR1 is MDHEN and CDR2 is SYDVKM.

V usage is TRBV5-6 and J usage is TRBJ2-5; D not certain. Germline V gene lookup returns CDR1 SGHDT and CDR2 YYEEEE. This CDR3 has 15 residues. Trimming took 5 bases from V and 5 from J, leaving 19 bases between them. DNA of the CDR3: TGTGCCAGCAGACAAGGACCATCAGCCCGGGAGACCCAGTACTTC. Its protein product is CASRQGPSARETQYF.

There are a few counts of this clonotype. The V call is TRBV6-1, the J call TRBJ1-6; 8 bases match TRBD1. This CDR3 has 15 amino acids. Germline V gene data show CDR1 as MNHNS and CDR2 as SASEGT. J was trimmed by 10 bases and V by 4 bases; bases with no gene match: 9. The CDR3 DNA reads as TGTGCCAGCAGTGCTGGACAGGGAAGATGGTCACCCCTCCACTTT. Amino acids: CASSAGQGRWSPLHF.

This clonotype appeared a few times. The gene calls are TRBV25-1 and TRBJ2-5, with D tentatively TRBD2 (6 bases). Germline V gene data show CDR1 as MGHDK and CDR2 as SYGVNS. V lost 7 bases and J lost 5, with 17 bases in between. The CDR3 has 14 residues. This CDR3 is CASKKWGDGETQYF. CDR3 sequence (DNA): TGTGCCAGCAAAAAGTGGGGGGATGGGGAGACCCAGTACTTC.

V gene TRBV5-1 combines with J gene TRBJ1-4; TRBD1 is a possible D gene (6 bases). V was cut by 2 bases and J by 7 bases, with 18 bases left in between. From germline, CDR1 is SGHRS and CDR2 YFSETQ. The CDR3 runs to 16 residues. CDR3 in DNA: TGCGCCAGCAGCTTTGGACCAGGGGCAGGGCGTGAAAAACTGTTTTTT. Its protein product is CASSFGPGAGREKLFF.

This clonotype came up a few times. V is TRBV10-3 and J is TRBJ2-1; TRBD2 is a possible D gene (6 bases). Germline CDR1 and CDR2: ENHRY and SYGVKD. The CDR3 contains 14 residues. The V end was cut by 4 bases, the J end by 4 bases, with 11 bases between. In DNA, the CDR3 is TGTGCCATCAGTGGCGGGGACCTATACAATGAGCAGTTCTTC. Amino acid sequence: CAISGGDLYNEQFF.

This clonotype was detected a few times. V usage is TRBV6-6 and J usage is TRBJ2-3, with 7 bases that match TRBD2. The CDR3 covers 13 residues. Germline V gene lookup returns CDR1 MNHNY and CDR2 SVGAGI (reference sequence). Trimming at V came to 8 bases and at J to 4 bases, leaving 6 bases not matched to a gene. The CDR3, as DNA: TGTGCCAGCGCTAGCGGAGGGGCAGATACGCAGTATTTT. It yields the protein CASASGGADTQYF.

This clonotype was observed a few times. V and J are TRBV7-3 and TRBJ2-1; either TRBD1 or TRBD2 may supply D (5 bases each). Germline CDR1 is SGHTA and CDR2 is FQGTGA. V was pared by 1 base and J by 2 bases, with 9 bases between. This CDR3 comprises 15 residues. DNA for the CDR3: TGTGCCAGCAGCTTAAGGGGGACCGCCTACAATGAGCAGTTCTTC. Its translation is CASSLRGTAYNEQFF. The variable domain in full, with the rest retrieved from reference TRBV7-3 and TRBJ2-1, is GAGVSQTPSNKVTEKGKYVELRCDPISGHTALYWYRQSLGQGPEFLIYFQGTGAADDSGLPNDRFFAVRPEGSVSTLKIQRTERGDSAVYLCASSLRGTAYNEQFFGPGTRLTVL.

In DNA form, the CDR3 reads TGTGCCAGCAGTTTACTAGGGGGCGGCGAGCAGTACTTC. The encoded protein is CASSLLGGGEQYF. The gene calls are TRBV27 and TRBJ2-7; 7 bases are shared with TRBD1. The CDR3 is made up of 13 amino acids. With V trimmed by 2 bases and J by 6 bases, 4 bases remained unmatched. Germline CDR1 reads MNHEY; CDR2 reads SMNVEV (reference sequence).

V gene TRBV18 combines with J gene TRBJ2-5; D uncertain. TRBJ2-7 matches the DNA end more closely, so the J call is doubtful. The germline V gene has CDR1 KGHSH and CDR2 LQKENI. The length of the CDR3 is 11 residues. The CDR3 loop reads CASSYDGEQYF. As DNA, the CDR3 is TGTGCCAGCTCGTATGACGGCGAGCAGTACTTC.

The V gene is TRBV6-2 or TRBV6-3, the J gene TRBJ2-6; 8 nucleotides match TRBD2. Germline loops: CDR1 MNHEY, CDR2 SVGEGT. This CDR3 has 18 amino acids. The ends lost 10 bases at V and 2 bases at J; junction bases unmatched: 16. The CDR3 DNA is TGTGCCACTTCCCCGCCGGGGGGGGCATGGGCTGGGGCCAACGTCCTGACTTTC. Its translation is CATSPPGGAWAGANVLTF.

The gene calls are TRBV6-2 or TRBV6-3 and TRBJ2-5, with 14 nucleotides matching TRBD2. Trimming removed 5 bases from V and 5 bases from J; junction bases left unmatched: 10. The CDR3 runs to 17 residues. Germline lookup yields CDR1 MNHEY and CDR2 SVGEGT. The CDR3 sequence: CASSPLEGLAGVETQYF. The CDR3 DNA sequence: TGTGCCAGCAGTCCGTTAGAGGGACTAGCGGGAGTCGAGACCCAGTACTTC.

The CDR3 loop is CASSQVRQATQETQYF. CDR3 DNA: TGTGCCAGCAGCCAAGTTCGGCAGGCAACTCAAGAGACCCAGTACTTC. The chain uses TRBV3-1 and TRBJ2-5; D gene ambiguous. CDR3 length: 16 residues. Germline assignment: CDR1 LGHDT and CDR2 YNNKEL (reference sequence). V lost 1 base and J 2 bases, leaving 14 bases between the germline ends.

This clonotype has a handful of counts. The V call is TRBV2, the J call TRBJ2-7; D remains unclear. The V gene's germline CDR1 is SNHLY and CDR2 FYNNEI. V lost 2 bases, J lost 3 bases, and 11 bases lay in between. The length of the CDR3 is 14 residues. CDR3 DNA sequence: TGTGCCAGCAGTGAAAGGGCCAACCTCTACGAGCAGTACTTC. This gives the protein CASSERANLYEQYF.

The table lists this clonotype with a few counts. The chain joins TRBV6-6 to TRBJ2-5; 7 nucleotides match TRBD2. The J call may not be correct, given that the DNA end is closer to TRBJ2-7. The CDR3 has 14 amino acids. In germline, CDR1 is MNHNY, CDR2 SVGAGI (reference sequence). The CDR3 here is CASSPRERDYEQYF. The CDR3 DNA follows: TGTGCCAGCAGCCCCCGAGAGCGGGACTACGAGCAGTACTTC.

A few counts support this clonotype. The chain is built from TRBV20-1 and TRBJ2-2; perhaps TRBD2 as D (6 bases). Per the germline V gene, CDR1 is DFQATT and CDR2 is SNEGSKA (reference sequence). This CDR3 comprises 15 residues. V lost 3 bases and J lost 0, with 11 bases in between. The CDR3 here is CSASRSGANTGELFF. In DNA, the CDR3 is TGCAGTGCTAGCCGTAGCGGCGCGAACACCGGGGAGCTGTTTTTT.

The gene calls are TRBV12-3 or TRBV12-4 and TRBJ1-6; 7 bases fit TRBD1. J lost 3 bases, V lost 6 bases, and 5 bases had no gene match. The CDR3 is made up of 15 amino acids. The CDR3 bases are TGTGCCAGCAGCCAGGGGACAGTCTATAATTCACCCCTCCACTTT. Amino acids: CASSQGTVYNSPLHF.

Many counts were recorded for this clonotype. The V and J genes are TRBV20-1 and TRBJ2-7, with D perhaps TRBD1 (6 bases). Deletions cut 0 bases from V and 6 bases from J, with 15 bases between. The germline gives CDR1 DFQATT, CDR2 SNEGSKA (reference sequence). The CDR3 loop spans 14 amino acids. The CDR3 here is CSARDMAGALEQYF. The DNA for the CDR3 is TGCAGTGCTAGAGATATGGCAGGGGCTCTCGAGCAGTACTTC.

This clonotype was seen more than once but under ten times. V gene TRBV20-1 combines with J gene TRBJ2-5; 8 bases line up with TRBD2. The J call may be wrong; the DNA end is better matched by TRBJ2-1. CDR3 length: 18 amino acids. Germline lookup yields CDR1 DFQATT and CDR2 SNEGSKA (reference sequence). CDR3 sequence (DNA): TGCAGTGCTAGAGATGAGGCAGCGGGAGCGAGGGAGTGGAATGAGCAGTTCTTC. Translating gives CSARDEAAGAREWNEQFF.

This clonotype was recorded a few times. This chain links TRBV29-1 with TRBJ2-7; possible D gene TRBD2, 5 bases. CDR1 SQVTM and CDR2 ANQGSEA come from the germline V gene. V lost 6 bases and J 1 base, leaving 16 bases between the germline ends. CDR3 size: 14 residues. CDR3 bases: TGCAGCGTGTTTTTGGGAACTAGTTCCTACGAGCAGTACTTC. This translates into CSVFLGTSSYEQYF.

This chain connects TRBV13 to TRBJ2-7; D is perhaps TRBD1 (6 bases). Per germline, CDR1 PRHDT and CDR2 FYEKMQ (reference sequence). V lost 7 bases and J 4 bases, leaving 17 bases between the germline ends. CDR3 length: 14 amino acids. The DNA for the CDR3 is TGTGCCAGCAATCTACAGGGTGGGAATTACGAGCAGTACTTC. Encoded protein: CASNLQGGNYEQYF.

This clonotype was detected a few times. This chain connects TRBV27 to TRBJ2-5; 10 bases fit TRBD2. Judging by the DNA end, TRBJ2-1 fits better; the J call may be wrong. This CDR3 comprises 15 residues. Germline values: CDR1 MNHEY, CDR2 SMNVEV (reference sequence). CDR3 nucleotides: TGTGCCAGCAGTCCCCAGCGGGAGGGCGACAATGAGCAGTTCTTC. Protein: CASSPQREGDNEQFF.

This clonotype was counted a few times. The gene calls are TRBV4-1 and TRBJ2-1; D is unclear. In germline, CDR1 is MGHRA, CDR2 YSYEKL. The CDR3 sequence is 15 residues long. V was clipped by 6 bases and J by 4 bases, with 16 bases between them. The CDR3 DNA follows: TGCGCCAGCAGAGACTCGTTCAGGAGATACAATGAGCAGTTCTTC. Amino acids: CASRDSFRRYNEQFF.

This chain joins TRBV9 and TRBJ1-5; D uncertain. The CDR3 runs 13 residues. V dropped 3 bases and J dropped 5 bases, with 9 bases sitting between them. Germline V CDR1 and CDR2: SGDLS, YYNGEE. The CDR3 reads CASSARSDQPQHF. CDR3 bases: TGTGCCAGCAGCGCCCGGAGTGATCAGCCCCAGCATTTT. The full variable domain, rest sourced from reference TRBV9 and TRBJ1-5, is DSGVTQTPKHLITATGQRVTLRCSPRSGDLSVYWYQQSLDQGLQFLIQYYNGEERAKGNILERFSAQQFPDLHSELNLSSLELGDSALYFCASSARSDQPQHFGDGTRLSIL.

This clonotype turned up a few times. V is TRBV28 and J is TRBJ2-3; TRBD2 agrees at 7 bases. The CDR3 runs 13 residues. CDR1 is MDHEN and CDR2 is SYDVKM in the germline V gene. V lost 7 bases and J lost 3; bases outside the gene matches: 4. In DNA form, the CDR3 reads TGTGCCAGCACCCTGGGAGGGACAGATACGCAGTATTTT. Residues: CASTLGGTDTQYF.

V gene TRBV14 combines with J gene TRBJ2-5; the D is unclear. The J call is uncertain, as TRBJ2-1 better fits the DNA end. CDR3 length equals 9 residues. In germline, CDR1 is SGHDN, CDR2 FVKESK. The CDR3 nucleotides read TGTGCCAGCAGAAATGAGCAGTTCTTC. It encodes CASRNEQFF.

This clonotype was picked up many times. The chain recombines TRBV7-9 with TRBJ2-7; D is unresolved. Trimming pared 4 bases from V and 3 bases from J, leaving 7 bases between. Germline V gene sequence: CDR1 SEHNR, CDR2 FQNEAQ (reference sequence). This CDR3 is built from 12 residues. The CDR3 nucleotides read TGTGCCAGCAGCTCGGACCGCTACGAGCAGTACTTC. Its protein product is CASSSDRYEQYF.

J is TRBJ1-1 and V is TRBV7-2; weak D call: TRBD1 (5 bases). The CDR3 is 16 amino acids. Germline CDR1 SGHTA, CDR2 FQGNSA. V was shortened by 4 bases and J by 1 base, with 16 bases between the two germline ends. Here the CDR3 DNA reads TGTGCCAGCAGCTCCAAGCGGGTGGGGGGGAACACTGAAGCTTTCTTT. Its protein is CASSSKRVGGNTEAFF.

The chain employs TRBV5-1 and TRBJ2-1; perhaps D is TRBD1 or TRBD2 (5 bases each). CDR1 and CDR2 (germline): SGHRS, YFSETQ. There are 15 residues in the CDR3. V was clipped by 4 bases and J by 4 bases, with 15 bases between them. The DNA of the CDR3 is TGCGCCAGCAGCCTCGAGGGGACCAGATACAATGAGCAGTTCTTC. Translation gives CASSLEGTRYNEQFF.

The gene calls are TRBV10-2 and TRBJ1-2; D unclear. CDR1 is WSHSY and CDR2 is SAAADI in the germline V gene. Trimming took 6 bases from V and 2 from J, leaving 13 bases between them. The CDR3 contains 14 residues. For the CDR3, the DNA is TGCGCCAGCAGCGAGGTCAGCCAAAACTATGGCTACACCTTC. This encodes CASSEVSQNYGYTF.

V and J are TRBV7-2 and TRBJ1-5, with D uncertain. Germline V gene lookup returns CDR1 SGHTA and CDR2 FQGNSA. The V end was cut by 0 bases, the J end by 7 bases, with 4 bases between. There are 12 residues in the CDR3. This CDR3 reads CASSLAGQPQHF. The CDR3 DNA follows: TGTGCCAGCAGCTTAGCTGGCCAGCCCCAGCATTTT.